This TCR beta chain came from a study of blood T cell repertoires in COVID-19. About the study: Samples came from the United States, Italy and Spain, spanning acute and convalescent COVID-19. Sources were T cells, B-cell-depleted T cells, or PBMCs; the material itself was cDNA or gDNA.

There are 15 residues in the CDR3. After removal of 6 bases from V and 8 bases from J, the junction contained 14 bases not matched to a gene. The V gene's germline CDR1 is MNHEY and CDR2 SVGAGI. Method: immunoSEQ multiplex PCR; TCRdb's copy keeps in-frame clones and lacks some. The data contain 30,000 to 50,000 clones, around 86% of them singletons. This sequence originates from a man aged 45-60 years with active or convalescent COVID-19. V is TRBV6-5 and J is TRBJ1-2; 8 positions agree with TRBD1. The specimen sequenced was peripheral blood. The CDR3 DNA reads as TGTGCCAGCAGGGCGACAGGGGCCACCCCCTCCGGCTACACCTTC. As protein: CASRATGATPSGYTF.